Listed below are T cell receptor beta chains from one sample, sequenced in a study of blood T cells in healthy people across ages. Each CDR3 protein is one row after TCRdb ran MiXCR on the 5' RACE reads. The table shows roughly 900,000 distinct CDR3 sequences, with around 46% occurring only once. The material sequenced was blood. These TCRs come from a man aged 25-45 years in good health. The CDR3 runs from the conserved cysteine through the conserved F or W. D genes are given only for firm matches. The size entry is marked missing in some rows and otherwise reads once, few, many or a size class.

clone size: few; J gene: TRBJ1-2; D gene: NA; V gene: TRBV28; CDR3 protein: CASSFRGGGYTF; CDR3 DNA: TGTGCCAGCAGTTTCCGAGGAGGGGGCTACACCTTC
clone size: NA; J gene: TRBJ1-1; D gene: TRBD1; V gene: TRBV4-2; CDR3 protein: CASSQEGRGRDTEAFF; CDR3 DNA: TGTGCCAGCAGCCAGGAGGGCAGGGGGCGGGACACTGAAGCTTTCTTT
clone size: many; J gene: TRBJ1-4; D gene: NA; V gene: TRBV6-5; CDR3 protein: CASMSGAGPILFF; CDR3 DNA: TGTGCCAGCATGTCCGGAGCGGGCCCTATCCTGTTTTTT
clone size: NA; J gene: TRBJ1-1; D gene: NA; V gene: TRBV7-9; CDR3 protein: CASSPDGRNTEAFF; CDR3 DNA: TGTGCCAGCAGCCCGGACGGGCGGAACACTGAAGCTTTCTTT
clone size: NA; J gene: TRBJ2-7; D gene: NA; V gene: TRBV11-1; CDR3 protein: CASGLGRYEQYF; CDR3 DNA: TGTGCCAGCGGATTAGGGCGCTACGAGCAGTACTTC
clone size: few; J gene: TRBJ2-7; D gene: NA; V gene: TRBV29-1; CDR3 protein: CSGGDLGPRGQYF; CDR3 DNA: TGCAGCGGTGGGGACCTCGGGCCCCGTGGGCAGTACTTC
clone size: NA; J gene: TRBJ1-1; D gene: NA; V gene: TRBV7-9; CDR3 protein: CASSLARGQITEAFF; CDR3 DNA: TGTGCCAGCAGCTTAGCGCGAGGACAGATCACTGAAGCTTTCTTT
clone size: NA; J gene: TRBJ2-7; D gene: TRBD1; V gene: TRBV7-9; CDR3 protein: CASSSDRDRQYEQYF; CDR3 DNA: TGTGCCAGCAGCTCGGACCGGGACAGGCAATACGAGCAGTACTTC
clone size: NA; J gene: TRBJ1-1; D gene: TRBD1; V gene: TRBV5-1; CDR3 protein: CASCSQGARTTEAFF; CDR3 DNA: TGCGCCAGCTGCTCACAGGGGGCCCGGACCACTGAAGCTTTCTTT
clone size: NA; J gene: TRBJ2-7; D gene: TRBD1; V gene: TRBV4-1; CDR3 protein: CASSQTRTGASYEQYF; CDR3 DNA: TGCGCCAGCAGCCAAACGCGGACAGGGGCCTCCTACGAGCAGTACTTC
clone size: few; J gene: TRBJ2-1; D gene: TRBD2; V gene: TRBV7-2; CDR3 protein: CASSPSSGRKNEQFF; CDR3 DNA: TGTGCCAGCAGCCCATCCAGCGGGAGGAAGAATGAGCAGTTCTTC
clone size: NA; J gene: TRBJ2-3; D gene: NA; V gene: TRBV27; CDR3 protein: CAITNPGALDTQYF; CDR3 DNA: TGTGCCATCACAAACCCAGGGGCCCTAGATACGCAGTATTTT
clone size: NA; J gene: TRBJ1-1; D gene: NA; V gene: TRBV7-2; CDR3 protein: CASSPGMSTEAFF; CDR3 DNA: TGTGCCAGCAGCCCCGGGATGAGCACTGAAGCTTTCTTT
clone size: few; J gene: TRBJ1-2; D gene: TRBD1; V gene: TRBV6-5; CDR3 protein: CASSYSTGGDYGYTF; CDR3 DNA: TGTGCCAGCAGTTACTCTACAGGGGGCGACTATGGCTACACCTTC
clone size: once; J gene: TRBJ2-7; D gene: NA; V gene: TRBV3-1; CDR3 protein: CASSQERLRRLHEQYF; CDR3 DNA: TGTGCCAGCAGCCAAGAGCGGTTACGACGTCTCCACGAGCAGTACTTC
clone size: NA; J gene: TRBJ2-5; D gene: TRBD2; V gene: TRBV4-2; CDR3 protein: CASGQARLAGGLRETQYF; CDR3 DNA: TGTGCCAGCGGCCAAGCTAGACTAGCGGGGGGATTAAGAGAGACCCAGTACTTC
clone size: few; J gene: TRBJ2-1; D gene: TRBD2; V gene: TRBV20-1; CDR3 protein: CSASGPSGGWNEQFF; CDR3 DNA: TGCAGTGCTAGCGGCCCTAGCGGGGGGTGGAATGAGCAGTTCTTC
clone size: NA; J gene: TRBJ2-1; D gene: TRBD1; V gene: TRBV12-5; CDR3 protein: CASGLTLGQVHNEQFF; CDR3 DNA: TGTGCTAGTGGTTTGACTCTGGGACAGGTCCACAATGAGCAGTTCTTC
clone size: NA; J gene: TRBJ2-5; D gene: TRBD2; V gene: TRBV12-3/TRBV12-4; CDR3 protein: CASSLLGTSEWGETQYF; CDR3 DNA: TGTGCCAGCAGTTTGTTAGGGACTAGCGAGTGGGGAGAGACCCAGTACTTC
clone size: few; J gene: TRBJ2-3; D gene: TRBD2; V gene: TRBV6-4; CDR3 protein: CASSRTSGGRRGTDTQYF; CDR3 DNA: TGTGCCAGCAGTCGGACTAGCGGGGGCCGGAGGGGCACAGATACGCAGTATTTT
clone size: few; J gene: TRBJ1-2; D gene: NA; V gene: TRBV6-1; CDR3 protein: CASHKTGGFYSDYGYTF; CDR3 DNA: TGTGCCAGCCATAAAACAGGAGGGTTCTATTCCGATTATGGCTACACCTTC
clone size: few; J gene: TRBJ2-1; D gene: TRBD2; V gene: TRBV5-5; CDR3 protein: CASSSWMGGTSGNEQFF; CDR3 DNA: TGTGCCAGCAGCTCCTGGATGGGTGGGACTAGCGGGAATGAGCAGTTCTTC
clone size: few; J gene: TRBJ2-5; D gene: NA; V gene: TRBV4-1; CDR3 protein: CASSQEGKTQYF; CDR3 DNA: TGCGCCAGCAGCCAAGAGGGGAAGACCCAGTACTTC
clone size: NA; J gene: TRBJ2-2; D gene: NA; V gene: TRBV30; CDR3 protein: CAWSSGELFF; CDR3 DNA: TGTGCCTGGAGTTCCGGGGAGCTGTTTTTT
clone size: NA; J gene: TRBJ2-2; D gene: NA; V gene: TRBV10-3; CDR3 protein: CAISEGDGGELFF; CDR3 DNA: TGTGCCATCAGTGAAGGGGACGGCGGGGAGCTGTTTTTT
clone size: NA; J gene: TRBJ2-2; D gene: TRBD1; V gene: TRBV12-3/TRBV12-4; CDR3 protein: CASSLGRTGRTGELFF; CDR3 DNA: TGTGCCAGCAGTTTGGGCCGGACAGGGCGCACCGGGGAGCTGTTTTTT
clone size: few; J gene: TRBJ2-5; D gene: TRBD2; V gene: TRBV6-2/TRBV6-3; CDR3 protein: CASSYRTSGGETQYF; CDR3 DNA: TGTGCCAGCAGTTACCGGACTAGCGGGGGTGAGACCCAGTACTTC
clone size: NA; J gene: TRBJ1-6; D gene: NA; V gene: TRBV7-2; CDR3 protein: CASSLRLNSPLHF; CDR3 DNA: TGTGCCAGCAGCCTAAGACTTAATTCACCCCTCCACTTT
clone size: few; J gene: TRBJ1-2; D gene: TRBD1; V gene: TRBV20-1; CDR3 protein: CSARVPGQGAPRRYGYTF; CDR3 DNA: TGCAGTGCTAGAGTCCCCGGACAGGGGGCGCCCAGGCGCTATGGCTACACCTTC
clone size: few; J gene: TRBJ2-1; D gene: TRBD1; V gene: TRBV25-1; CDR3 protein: CASSDAGGPYNEQFF; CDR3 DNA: TGTGCCAGCAGTGATGCAGGGGGCCCCTACAATGAGCAGTTCTTC
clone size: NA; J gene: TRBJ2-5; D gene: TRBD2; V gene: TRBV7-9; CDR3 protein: CASSGSGGQEAQYF; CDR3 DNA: TGTGCCAGCAGCGGAAGCGGGGGTCAAGAGGCCCAGTACTTC
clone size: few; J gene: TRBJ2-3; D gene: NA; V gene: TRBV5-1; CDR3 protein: CASSQTADPTDTQYF; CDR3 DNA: TGCGCCAGCAGCCAGACAGCAGACCCCACAGATACGCAGTATTTT
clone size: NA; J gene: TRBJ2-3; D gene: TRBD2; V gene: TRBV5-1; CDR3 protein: CASSSSPLAGGLPTDTQYF; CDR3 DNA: TGCGCCAGCAGCTCCTCTCCTCTAGCGGGGGGCCTTCCCACAGATACGCAGTATTTT
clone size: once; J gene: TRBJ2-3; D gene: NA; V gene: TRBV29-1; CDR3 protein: CSVEGPVGTDTQYF; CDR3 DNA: TGCAGCGTTGAGGGACCCGTCGGCACAGATACGCAGTATTTT
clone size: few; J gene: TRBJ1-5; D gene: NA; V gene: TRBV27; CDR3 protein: CASSLTGPDQPQHF; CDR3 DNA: TGTGCCAGCAGTTTAACAGGGCCCGATCAGCCCCAGCATTTT
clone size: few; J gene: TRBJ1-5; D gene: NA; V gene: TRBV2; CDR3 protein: CASSVAGKSNQPQHF; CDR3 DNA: TGTGCCAGCAGTGTTGCAGGGAAGAGCAATCAGCCCCAGCATTTT
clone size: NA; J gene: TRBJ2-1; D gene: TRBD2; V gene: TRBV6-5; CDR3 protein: CASSYLAGDAYYEQFF; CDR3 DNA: TGTGCCAGCAGTTATCTAGCGGGGGATGCCTACTATGAGCAGTTCTTC
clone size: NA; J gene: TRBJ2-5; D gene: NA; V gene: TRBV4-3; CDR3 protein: CASSPLLREETQYF; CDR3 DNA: TGCGCCAGCAGCCCCTTACTGAGAGAAGAGACCCAGTACTTC
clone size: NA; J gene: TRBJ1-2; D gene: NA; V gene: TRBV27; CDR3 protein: CASSLRQTNYGYTF; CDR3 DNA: TGTGCCAGCAGTTTAAGACAGACTAACTATGGCTACACCTTC
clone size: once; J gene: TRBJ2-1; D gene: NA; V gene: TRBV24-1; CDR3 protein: CATSGPSPMGHNEQFF; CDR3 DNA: TGTGCCACCAGTGGCCCAAGTCCTATGGGGCACAATGAGCAGTTCTTC
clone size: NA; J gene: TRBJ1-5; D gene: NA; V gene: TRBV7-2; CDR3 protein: CASSQQGMPNQPQHF; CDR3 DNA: TGTGCCAGCAGCCAGCAGGGAATGCCCAATCAGCCCCAGCATTTT
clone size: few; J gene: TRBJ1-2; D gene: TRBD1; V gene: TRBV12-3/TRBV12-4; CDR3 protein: CASSLSPGTVYGYTF; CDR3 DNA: TGTGCCAGCAGTCTTAGTCCCGGGACAGTATATGGCTACACCTTC
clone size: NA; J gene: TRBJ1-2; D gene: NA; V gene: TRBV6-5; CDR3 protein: CASSSDERAHGYTF; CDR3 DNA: TGTGCCAGCAGTTCAGATGAGAGGGCGCATGGCTACACCTTC
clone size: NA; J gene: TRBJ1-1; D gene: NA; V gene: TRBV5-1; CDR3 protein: CASSARQGRTEAFF; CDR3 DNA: TGCGCCAGCAGTGCGCGGCAGGGGAGGACTGAAGCTTTCTTT
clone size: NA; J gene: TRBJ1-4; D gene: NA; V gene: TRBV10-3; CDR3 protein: CAISESLVNERLFF; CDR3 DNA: TGTGCCATCAGTGAGTCGCTAGTTAATGAAAGACTGTTTTTT
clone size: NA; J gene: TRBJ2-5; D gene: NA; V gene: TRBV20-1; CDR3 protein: CSAEVRETQYF; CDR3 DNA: TGCAGTGCCGAAGTCAGGGAGACCCAGTACTTC
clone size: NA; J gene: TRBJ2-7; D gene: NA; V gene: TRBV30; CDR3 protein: CAWNGKYSYEQYF; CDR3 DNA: TGTGCCTGGAACGGGAAATACTCCTACGAGCAGTACTTC
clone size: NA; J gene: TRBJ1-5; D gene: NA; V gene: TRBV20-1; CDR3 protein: CSARDINQPQHF; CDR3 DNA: TGCAGTGCTCGGGATATCAATCAGCCCCAGCATTTT
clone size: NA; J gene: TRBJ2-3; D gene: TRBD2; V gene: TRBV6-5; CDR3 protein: CASSYWTSGGPTGTDTQYF; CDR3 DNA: TGTGCCAGCAGTTACTGGACTAGCGGGGGGCCCACGGGCACAGATACGCAGTATTTT
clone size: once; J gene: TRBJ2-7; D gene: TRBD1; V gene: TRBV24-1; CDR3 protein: CATSDPRTGPYEQYF; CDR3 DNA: TGTGCCACCAGTGATCCGAGGACAGGTCCCTACGAGCAGTACTTC
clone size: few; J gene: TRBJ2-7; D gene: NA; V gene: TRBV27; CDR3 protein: CASSWTQSYEQYF; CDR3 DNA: TGTGCCAGCAGTTGGACCCAGTCCTACGAGCAGTACTTC
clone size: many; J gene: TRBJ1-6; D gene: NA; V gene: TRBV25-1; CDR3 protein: CASSPRPASPLHF; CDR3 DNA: TGTGCCAGCAGTCCCCGACCGGCTTCACCCCTCCACTTT
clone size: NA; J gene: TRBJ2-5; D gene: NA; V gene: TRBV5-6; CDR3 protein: CASSLLHSRQQETQYF; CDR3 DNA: TGTGCCAGCAGCTTACTACATAGCCGACAGCAAGAGACCCAGTACTTC